This note documents a single T cell receptor (beta chain) sequence. The antigen it binds to is not known. The junction does not match germline at one end; this may be a read error. Looking up the germline V gene (reference sequence) yields CDR1 SSHAT and CDR2 FNYEAQ. The CDR3 holds 16 amino acids from the cysteine to the phenylalanine. Only CDR3 DNA is held: 48 bases, read in frame from base 1. Using the deep immunoSEQ assay, TCR CDR3 regions were amplified from genomic DNA by multiplex PCR. Extracted genomic DNA from each cell subset was spread evenly across all wells of several immunoSEQ 96-well plates, with each plate serving as a replicate. For sorted subsets, each replicate PCR was loaded with about 200 ng genomic DNA, equivalent to 30,000 or so T cell genomes. The purified libraries were quantified using a Qubit 3.0 fluorometer, sized with a Bioanalyzer 2100, and then quantified again using the KAPA Library Quantification kit. Each immunoSEQ 96-well plate was sequenced on its own single-read 150-cycle Illumina NextSeq 550 flow cell. The authors' analysis ran thus. The immunoSEQ output contained only junctional sequences without quality scores, so filtering could not match that applied to full-length reads. To assign V/J genes and CDR3, sequences were annotated against IMGT germline references using PyIR, a Python wrapper for IgBLAST v1.9. Reads with weak V/J assignments (E-value above 1e-6), missing CDR3, stop codons, out-of-frame junctions, or ambiguous translated residues were removed. A V3J clonotype was defined by an identical inferred V gene, J gene, and CDR3 amino acid sequence. Percentage overlap between repertoires was calculated by dividing the number of shared unique clonotypes by the size of the smaller repertoire. Repertoire richness was assessed with RTK rarefaction, the Chao1 estimator, and Recon v2.1 estimates of unobserved clonotypes. Generation probabilities for all TCRbeta clonotypes obtained by the gDNA method from a handful of donors were computed using OLGA. Imported from immuneACCESS, the table was reduced by TCRdb to in-frame sequences with V and J called. These copies leave out some clones; in studies compared against another copy, an unresolved V gene accounts for under half, and the cause of the remainder is not known. V and J calls and clone size are those listed in that table; D and trimming were worked out from the DNA. The sample table lists some 2,000,000 clones, about 94% of them with a count of one. Together, the top ten hold 0.13% of the sample.

This sample was included in a study of shared clonotypes between healthy human individuals (TCRdb year 2020). About the study as a whole: The cohort included three men and two women between 18 and 49 years of age. For each donor, CD4 naive and CD4 memory were each run on three plates, CD8 naive on two plates, and CD8 memory on one plate. The study deeply sequenced blood TCR repertoires of about 5 healthy adults to estimate repertoire size and the extent of clonotype sharing between individuals. Different laboratories and diverse techniques were used to prepare libraries and sequence TCR repertoires, to increase sequencing depth and limit assay-specific biases. Each donor's leukapheresis produced roughly between about 0.8 and 8.9 billion PBMCs. Study-wide findings and limitations: Sampling was limited to blood, and TCR repertoires in tissue likely differ from TCR repertoires in blood. Based on pairwise subsampling, the degree of clonotype sharing among donors was expected to be affected by sequencing depth. When a handful of donors were compared, the shared fraction of clonotypes was around 5.1% for naive CD4, around 3.6% for naive CD8, 2% to 2.5% for memory CD4, and 0.35% to 0.4% for memory CD8. Because the study included only a small number of donors, the genetic and exposure-history diversity represented was limited. Higher generation probabilities were observed for clonotypes shared by all four sorted-subset donors than for non-shared clonotypes. Naive subsets generally had larger estimated clonotype richness than memory subsets. Even with the large sequencing depth, rarefaction of the sorted-subset datasets indicated that sequencing was incomplete.

The donors were healthy, HIV-negative adults who had no recently reported acute infections or vaccinations. Every donor was a Caucasian adult residing in Nashville, Tennessee, USA. CD4+ T cells were enriched by magnetic negative selection, after which naive cells were positively selected on CD45RA and the negative fraction was taken as the memory subset. Blood was obtained by leukapheresis, after which PBMCs were separated by Ficoll-Histopaque density gradient centrifugation and cryopreserved in liquid nitrogen vapor phase. Purity and quantity of every magnetically sorted T cell population were checked by analytical flow cytometry. Each sorted fraction had its genomic DNA isolated and then quantified by UV absorbance on a Nanodrop 2000c.

The material sequenced was naive CD4+ T cells sorted from blood. Explained via the paper, the cell subset or site label denotes: CD45RA+ positively selected. The chain is made from TRBV7-7 and TRBJ2-3, and TRBD2 matches 9 of the central bases. The TCR was taken from a man between 18 and 29 years old in good health. The CDR3: CASSLGRLAGQDTQYF. The nucleotide sequence is given as TGTGCTAGCAGCTTAGGGCGCCTAGCGGGACAAGATACGCAGTATTTT.